The 22 T cell receptor beta chains listed next were all sequenced from one sample in a study of T cells in Graves' hyperthyroidism and ophthalmopathy (dated by TCRdb to the late 2010s). The library was produced with multiplex PCR. Sequencing used an Illumina HiSeq 2000. TCR beta CDR3 regions were amplified from RNA transcripts. The TCR CDR3 was subjected to a first round of RT-PCR using the HTBI primer set and the Qiagen OneStep RT-PCR kit. Using fastp at Q25 and MiXCR, TCRdb reprocessed the public reads and kept productive beta chains. Each record represents a unique CDR3 protein, reported with the most common genes and DNA among its rows. The sample records around 300,000 distinct CDR3 sequences, 20% to 25% of which are singletons. The ten largest clones represent roughly 60% of the sample. The sample consisted of blood. These receptors came from a man in his thirties or forties with Graves' ophthalmopathy.

The chain couples TRBV7-8 to TRBJ1-6; a weak D match, TRBD1 (5 bases). CDR1 and CDR2 from the germline V gene are SGHVS and FQNEAQ. V lost 5 bases, J lost 7 bases, and 15 bases lay in between. The length of the CDR3 is 15 residues. This CDR3 is CASSPPKGRNSPLHF. The CDR3 bases are TGTGCCAGCAGCCCCCCGAAGGGGAGGAATTCACCCCTCCACTTT.

V and J are TRBV24-1 and TRBJ2-1; the match to TRBD1 covers 10 bases. Trimming cost V 5 bases and J 8 bases; bases outside gene matches: 11. Per germline, CDR1 KGHDR and CDR2 SFDVKD. The CDR3 runs 16 residues. CDR3 residues: CATSVGVRDRGDEQFF. CDR3 sequence (DNA): TGTGCCACCAGTGTGGGAGTCCGGGACAGGGGCGATGAGCAGTTCTTC.

The chain couples TRBV6-1 to TRBJ2-5; D gene unclear. CDR1 is MNHNS and CDR2 is SASEGT in the germline V gene. V gave up 6 bases and J gave up 4 bases, with 24 bases separating them. CDR3 size: 17 residues. The CDR3 reads CASRQYQETFGRETQYF. CDR3 in DNA: TGTGCCAGCAGGCAATATCAGGAGACTTTTGGCCGAGAGACCCAGTACTTC.

Many counts were recorded for this clonotype. The chain uses TRBV2 and TRBJ2-1; 9 bases line up with TRBD2. V was pared by 7 bases and J by 4 bases, with 8 bases of the junction left unmatched. Germline CDR1 reads SNHLY; CDR2 reads FYNNEI. This CDR3 region has 15 residues. CDR3 sequence reads: CASILGLAGYNEQFF. CDR3 DNA sequence: TGTGCCAGCATCCTTGGGCTAGCGGGGTACAATGAGCAGTTCTTC.

This clonotype was detected many times. The chain couples TRBV3-1 to TRBJ1-1; D gene uncertain. Germline V gene sequence: CDR1 LGHDT, CDR2 YNNKEL (reference sequence). V lost 4 bases, J lost 5 bases, and 17 bases lay in between. The CDR3 contains 15 residues. CDR3 loop: CASSPMNRGGTEAFF. Written as DNA, the CDR3 is TGTGCCAGCAGCCCCATGAACCGCGGCGGAACTGAAGCTTTCTTT.

This clonotype was seen at least ten times. The rearrangement uses TRBV11-2 and TRBJ2-3; perhaps TRBD1 as D (5 bases). The CDR3 sequence is 14 residues long. Germline assignment: CDR1 SGHAT and CDR2 FQNNGV. With 5 bases removed from V and 4 bases from J, the gap between germline ends came to 13 bases. CDR3 nucleotide sequence: TGTGCCAGCAGCCCTCAGGGCCGGGCAGATACGCAGTATTTT. Translating gives CASSPQGRADTQYF.

Only a few counts were recorded for this clonotype. The V call is TRBV11-2, the J call TRBJ1-2; the D gene is possibly TRBD1 (5 bases). CDR3 length equals 13 residues. The germline V gene encodes CDR1 SGHAT and CDR2 FQNNGV. Trimming took 5 bases from V and 5 from J, leaving 12 bases between them. The CDR3 sequence is CASSVSGAYGYTF. For the CDR3, the DNA is TGTGCCAGCAGCGTCTCCGGGGCGTATGGCTACACCTTC.

The rearrangement uses TRBV6-2 or TRBV6-3 and TRBJ1-2; 7 nucleotides align to TRBD1. CDR3 size: 13 residues. After removal of 2 bases from V and 5 bases from J, the junction contained 2 bases not matched to a gene. CDR1 is MNHEY, CDR2 SVGEGT, per germline. As DNA, the CDR3 is TGTGCCAGCAGTTACCCAGGGGGTTATGGCTACACCTTC. Amino acid sequence: CASSYPGGYGYTF.

The chain links TRBV20-1 to TRBJ2-3; D is perhaps TRBD2 (7 bases). V was clipped by 6 bases and J by 4 bases, with 20 bases between them. The CDR3 covers 15 residues. Per germline, CDR1 DFQATT and CDR2 SNEGSKA (reference sequence). The CDR3 protein is CSAAGWWGGPDTQYF. The CDR3 coding sequence is TGCAGTGCCGCGGGTTGGTGGGGGGGGCCAGATACGCAGTATTTT.

The chain joins TRBV7-6 to TRBJ2-2; D may be TRBD1 or TRBD2 (5 bases each). This CDR3 comprises 19 residues. V shed 5 bases and J shed 4 bases, with 26 bases lying between them. Germline CDR1 reads SGHVS; CDR2 reads FNYEAQ. CDR3 nucleotides: TGTGCCAGCAGCCCAAGGGTTGGGTCGGGGCAGGGCGGCACCGGGGAGCTGTTTTTT. Its translation is CASSPRVGSGQGGTGELFF. The full variable domain, with the rest looked up from reference TRBV7-6 and TRBJ2-2, is GAGVSQSPRYKVTKRGQDVALRCDPISGHVSLYWYRQALGQGPEFLTYFNYEAQQDKSGLPNDRFSAERPEGSISTLTIQRTEQRDSAMYRCASSPRVGSGQGGTGELFFGEGSRLTVL.

This clonotype was seen only a few times. V usage is TRBV15 and J usage is TRBJ2-3; a weak D match, TRBD1 (6 bases). CDR1 is LNHNV and CDR2 is YYDKDF in the germline V gene (reference sequence). The V gene lost 6 bases and the J gene lost 2 bases, with 9 bases spanning the gap. CDR3 size: 13 residues. The CDR3 sequence: CATSQGTTDTQYF. CDR3 nucleotide sequence: TGTGCCACCAGTCAGGGGACCACAGATACGCAGTATTTT.

V gene TRBV9 combines with J gene TRBJ1-1; possibly TRBD1 for D (5 bases). This CDR3 has 15 residues. Germline assignment: CDR1 SGDLS and CDR2 YYNGEE. The V gene lost 0 bases and the J gene lost 4 bases, with 13 bases spanning the gap. This CDR3 reads CASSVVGGSGTEAFF. CDR3 bases: TGTGCCAGCAGCGTAGTCGGGGGGTCGGGCACTGAAGCTTTCTTT. Variable domain in full (rest from reference TRBV9 and TRBJ1-1): DSGVTQTPKHLITATGQRVTLRCSPRSGDLSVYWYQQSLDQGLQFLIQYYNGEERAKGNILERFSAQQFPDLHSELNLSSLELGDSALYFCASSVVGGSGTEAFFGQGTRLTVV.

The chain employs TRBV5-5 and TRBJ1-4; D not resolved. This CDR3 spans 13 amino acids. Per germline, CDR1 SGHKS and CDR2 YYEKEE (reference sequence). The ends were cut back, 0 bases at V and 8 bases at J, with 8 bases in the middle. The CDR3 is CASSLAVLEKLFF. The CDR3 nucleotides are TGTGCCAGCAGCTTGGCGGTTTTGGAAAAACTGTTTTTT.

The chain is built from TRBV20-1 and TRBJ2-5; TRBD1 matches at 7 bases. Trimming removed 6 bases from V and 5 bases from J; junction bases left unmatched: 12. Germline V gives CDR1 DFQATT, CDR2 SNEGSKA (reference sequence). The CDR3 covers 14 residues. CDR3 sequence: CSALTGVGTETQYF. For the CDR3, the DNA is TGCAGTGCGCTTACAGGGGTAGGGACGGAGACCCAGTACTTC.

This clonotype was counted between two and nine times. V and J are TRBV11-3 and TRBJ2-7; D unclear. This CDR3 comprises 17 residues. V gave up 5 bases and J gave up 3 bases, with 23 bases separating them. Germline-derived CDR1 and CDR2 are SGHNT and YENEEA. The CDR3 loop is CASSTRRRTTVHYEQYF. The CDR3 DNA reads as TGTGCCAGCAGCACACGACGCCGGACCACAGTTCACTACGAGCAGTACTTC.

This clonotype has a count of ten or more. The chain joins TRBV20-1 to TRBJ2-1; tentatively, D is TRBD2 (5 bases). Germline V gives CDR1 DFQATT, CDR2 SNEGSKA (reference sequence). The ends were cut back, 2 bases at V and 1 base at J, with 18 bases in the middle. This CDR3 is 17 amino acids long. CDR3 amino acids: CSARLPANLASYNEQFF. Here the CDR3 DNA reads TGCAGTGCTAGACTTCCCGCCAATTTAGCGTCCTACAATGAGCAGTTCTTC.

This clonotype was observed many times. The CDR3 coding sequence is TGTGCCAGCTCAAGCCGGGACAGTGCTTATGGCTACACCTTC. It is translated as CASSSRDSAYGYTF. The chain employs TRBV18 and TRBJ1-2, with 7 bases aligning to TRBD1. The CDR3 loop spans 14 amino acids. Losses at the gene ends were 5 bases for V and 5 bases for J; bases not matched to a gene: 8. CDR1 and CDR2 from the germline V gene are KGHSH and LQKENI.

The V call is TRBV3-1, the J call TRBJ2-7; no reliable D call. Germline V gene lookup returns CDR1 LGHDT and CDR2 YNNKEL (reference sequence). The V end was cut by 4 bases, the J end by 3 bases, with 19 bases between. CDR3 length equals 16 residues. CDR3 loop: CASSRLFRNRVYEQYF. The CDR3, as DNA: TGTGCCAGCAGCCGACTTTTTAGGAATCGCGTCTACGAGCAGTACTTC.

In regard to this clonotype: One end of the junction varies from germline; a read error may be responsible. This chain connects TRBV19 to TRBJ1-5; no definite D call. Germline lookup yields CDR1 LNHDA and CDR2 SQIVND (reference sequence). There are 14 residues in the CDR3. The CDR3 spells CAGSISFSNQPQHF. DNA of the CDR3: TGTGCCGGTAGTATCTCATTCTCCAATCAGCCCCAGCATTTT.

Ten or more counts support this clonotype. The chain has TRBV6-2 or TRBV6-3 and TRBJ2-3; 9 bases fit TRBD2. The CDR3 sequence is 17 residues long. The junction had 17 bases not matched to a gene; V was cut back by 6 bases and J by 7 bases. Germline lookup yields CDR1 MNHEY and CDR2 SVGEGT. The DNA for the CDR3 is TGTGCCAGCAGCACCTCCCGTCCGAGCGGGAGGTCCAATACGCAGTATTTT. This translates into CASSTSRPSGRSNTQYF.

V is TRBV10-1 and J is TRBJ2-5; TRBD2 agrees at 9 bases. The CDR3 extends over 17 amino acids. V trimming: 2 bases; J trimming: 7 bases; junction bases outside the gene matches: 14. The germline V gene has CDR1 WNHNN and CDR2 SYGVQD (reference sequence). The CDR3, as DNA: TGCGCCAGCAGTGAGAGCCGGCTAGCGGGACGCGGGGGGACCCAGTACTTC. It translates to CASSESRLAGRGGTQYF.

The chain couples TRBV28 to TRBJ2-3; TRBD2 aligns across 8 bases. V gave up 3 bases and J gave up 4 bases; unmatched junction bases: 9. Per germline, CDR1 MDHEN and CDR2 SYDVKM. This CDR3 spans 16 amino acids. In nucleotides, the CDR3 is TGTGCCAGCAGTTTCTCTGGAGCGGGAGCTTCAGATACGCAGTATTTT. Protein product: CASSFSGAGASDTQYF.